This T cell receptor (beta chain) was recorded in a study of early T cells in non-severe SARS-CoV-2 infection. Losses at the gene ends were 1 base for V and 5 bases for J; bases not matched to a gene: 4. Germline values: CDR1 SGHVS, CDR2 FQNEAQ. The CDR3 runs to 14 residues. Study-wide findings and caveats: VDJdb matching skewed toward anti-spike CD8 responses, missing private and CD4 specificities.

TCRdb re-called the 5' RACE reads through MiXCR, storing one row per CDR3 protein. The table shows some 22,000 distinct CDR3 sequences, with approximately 5% occurring only once. This clonotype was recorded once. What it binds is not known. The sequence was obtained from an adult who was a healthcare worker with PCR-confirmed SARS-CoV-2 infection or an uninfected control (not recorded which). The V call is TRBV7-8, the J call TRBJ1-2; TRBD1 matches 7 bases. Source material: whole blood. The CDR3 bases are TGTGCCAGCAGCTTAGGCGGGACAGAGTATGGCTACACCTTC. The encoded protein is CASSLGGTEYGYTF.